The T cell receptor (beta chain) described here comes from a study of cytomegalovirus exposure and HLA in healthy donors. The study's findings and limits: CMV antigen specificity was confirmed in vitro for a few CMV-associated chains. The productive fraction for most TCR beta V segments was about 87% or about 30% in an earlier analysis. In a later analysis, about 17,000 TCR beta sequences were associated with HLA alleles at 0.05 false discovery rate. TCR beta chains numbering more than 150 were designated cytomegalovirus-associated.

PCR used 60 Vbeta primers and 13 Jbeta primers. TCRdb keeps only in-frame clones here, not all; method: immunoSEQ multiplex PCR. The data contain roughly 80,000 clones, roughly 80% of them singletons. Worth noting for this clone: Antigen: not known.

V lost 1 base to trimming and J lost 4 bases; unmatched junction nucleotides: 5. Germline CDR1 MNHEY, CDR2 SMNVEV (reference sequence). This CDR3 has 16 residues. The chain recombines TRBV27 with TRBJ1-2, with TRBD1 matching 11 bases. The clonotype was recovered from a woman aged 50 to 60 in good health and CMV-seronegative. The sequencing input was PBMCs. CDR3 bases: TGTGCCAGCAGTTTATACGGGGGACAGGGGGTCTATGGCTACACCTTC. It codes for CASSLYGGQGVYGYTF.